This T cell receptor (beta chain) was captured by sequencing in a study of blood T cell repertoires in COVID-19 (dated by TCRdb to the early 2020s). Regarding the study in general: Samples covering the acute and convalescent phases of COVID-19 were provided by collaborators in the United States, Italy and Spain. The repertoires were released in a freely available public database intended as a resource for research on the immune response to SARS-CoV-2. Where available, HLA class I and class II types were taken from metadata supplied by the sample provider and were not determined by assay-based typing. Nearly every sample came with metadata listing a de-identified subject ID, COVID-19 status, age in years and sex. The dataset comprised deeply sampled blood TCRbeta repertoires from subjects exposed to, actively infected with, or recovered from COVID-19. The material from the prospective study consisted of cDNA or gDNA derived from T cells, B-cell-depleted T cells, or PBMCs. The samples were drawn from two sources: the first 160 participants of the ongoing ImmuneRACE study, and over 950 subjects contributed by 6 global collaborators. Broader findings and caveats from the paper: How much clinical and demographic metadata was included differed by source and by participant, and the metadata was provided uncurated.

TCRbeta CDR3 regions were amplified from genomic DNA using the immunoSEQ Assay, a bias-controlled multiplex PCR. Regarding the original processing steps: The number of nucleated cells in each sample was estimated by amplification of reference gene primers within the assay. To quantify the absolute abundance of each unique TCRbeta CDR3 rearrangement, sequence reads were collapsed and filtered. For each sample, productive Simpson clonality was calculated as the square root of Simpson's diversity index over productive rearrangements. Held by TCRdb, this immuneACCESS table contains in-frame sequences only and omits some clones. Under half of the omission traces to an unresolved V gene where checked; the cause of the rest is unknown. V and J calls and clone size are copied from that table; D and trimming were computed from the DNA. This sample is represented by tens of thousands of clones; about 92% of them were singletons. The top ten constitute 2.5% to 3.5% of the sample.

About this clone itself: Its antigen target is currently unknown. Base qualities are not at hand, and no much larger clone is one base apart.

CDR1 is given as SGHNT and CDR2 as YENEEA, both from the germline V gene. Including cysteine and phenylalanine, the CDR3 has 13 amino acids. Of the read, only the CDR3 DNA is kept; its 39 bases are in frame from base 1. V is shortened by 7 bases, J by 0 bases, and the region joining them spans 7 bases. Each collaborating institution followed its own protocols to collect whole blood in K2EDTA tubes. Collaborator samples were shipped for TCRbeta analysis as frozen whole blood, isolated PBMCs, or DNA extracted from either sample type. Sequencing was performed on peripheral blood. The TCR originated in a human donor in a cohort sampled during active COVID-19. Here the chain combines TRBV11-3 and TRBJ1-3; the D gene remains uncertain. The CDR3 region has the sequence CASTTDSGNTIYF. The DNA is TGTGCCAGCACCACTGACTCTGGAAACACCATATATTTT. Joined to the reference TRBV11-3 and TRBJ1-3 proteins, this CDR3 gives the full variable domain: EAGVVQSPRYKIIEKKQPVAFWCNPISGHNTLYWYLQNLGQGPELLIRYENEEAVDDSQLPKDRFSAERLKGVDSTLKIQPAELGDSAVYLCASTTDSGNTIYFGEGSWLTVV.